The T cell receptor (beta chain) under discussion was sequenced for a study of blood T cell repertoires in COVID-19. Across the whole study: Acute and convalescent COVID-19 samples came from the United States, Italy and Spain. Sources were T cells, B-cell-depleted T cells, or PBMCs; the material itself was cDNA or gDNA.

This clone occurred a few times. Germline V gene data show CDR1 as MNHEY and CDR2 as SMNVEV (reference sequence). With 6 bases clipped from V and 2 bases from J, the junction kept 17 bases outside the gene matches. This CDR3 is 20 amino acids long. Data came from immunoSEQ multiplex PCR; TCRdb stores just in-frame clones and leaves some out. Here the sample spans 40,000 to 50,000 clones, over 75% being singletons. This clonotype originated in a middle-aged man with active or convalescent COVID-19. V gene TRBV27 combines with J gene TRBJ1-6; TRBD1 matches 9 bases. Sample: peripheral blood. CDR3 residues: CASSATGQGLSYPYNSPLHF. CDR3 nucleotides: TGTGCCAGCAGCGCCACGGGACAGGGACTCTCTTATCCCTATAATTCACCCCTCCACTTT.